This T cell receptor (beta chain) was recorded in a study of STAT5B mutations in CD4+ large granular lymphocyte leukemia. Study background: Among healthy donors, a particular HLA allele went with more CDR3 'QG' motifs.

The CDR3 contains 18 residues. Germline CDR1 and CDR2: LNHNV and YYDKDF (reference sequence). The V end was cut by 2 bases, the J end by 2 bases, with 19 bases between. Findings of the study overall: TRBV06-family usage was enriched in top patient clones (8/27) versus controls (2/35). Patient CD4-sorted repertoires looked more clonal than healthy CD4+ repertoires, even without putative leukemic clones. About a quarter of private leukemic clonotypes occurred rarely in other patients' non-leukemic repertoires.

TCRdb's copy holds only in-frame clones and misses some; the assay was immunoSEQ multiplex PCR. This table has 15,000 to 20,000 clones, approximately 84% appearing once. Concerning this clone: Its antigen remains unidentified.

This sequence was found in a human donor in good health. The sequencing sample was made of CD4+ T cells from blood buffy coats. The genes are TRBV15 and TRBJ2-1; D possibly corresponds to TRBD2 (7 bases). The CDR3 is CATSRLVKREGAYNEQFF. CDR3 DNA: TGTGCCACCAGCAGATTGGTTAAGAGGGAGGGGGCCTACAATGAGCAGTTCTTC.